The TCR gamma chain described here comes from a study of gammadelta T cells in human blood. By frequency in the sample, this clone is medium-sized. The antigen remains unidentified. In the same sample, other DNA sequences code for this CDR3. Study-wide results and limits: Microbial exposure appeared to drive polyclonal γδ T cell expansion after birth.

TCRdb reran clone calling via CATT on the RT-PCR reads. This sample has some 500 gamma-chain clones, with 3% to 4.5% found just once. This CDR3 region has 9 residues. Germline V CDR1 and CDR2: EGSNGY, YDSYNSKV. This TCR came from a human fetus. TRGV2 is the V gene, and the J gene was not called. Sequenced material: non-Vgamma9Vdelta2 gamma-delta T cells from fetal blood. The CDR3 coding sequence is TGTGCCACCTGGGACGGGCCGACGTTT. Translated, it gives CATWDGPTF.